This TCR beta chain was documented in a study of cytomegalovirus exposure and HLA in healthy donors. Background on the study: Early release data held about 92 million unique TCRs from HLA-typed donors.

The CDR3 length is 14 residues. The V gene lost 1 base and the J gene lost 2 bases, with 9 bases spanning the gap. Looked up from germline, CDR1 is LGHNA and CDR2 is YNFKEQ. PCR amplification relied on 60 Vbeta primers (plus 13 Jbeta primers). Here immunoSEQ multiplex PCR was the method, and the copy in TCRdb shows in-frame clones only, minus some. The top ten hold less than 2.5% of the sample, which has approximately 110,000 clones, under 85% seen once. This clone has a single count. Input material: PBMCs. The J gene is TRBJ2-7, the V gene TRBV4-2, with D uncertain. This sequence originates from a man aged 25 to 45 in good health and CMV-seronegative. The CDR3 sequence: CASSQVGRTYEQYF. CDR3 bases: TGTGCCAGCAGCCAAGTTGGCAGAACCTACGAGCAGTACTTC.